The sequence of this TCR beta chain was determined in a study of blood T cell repertoires in COVID-19. As handled by the study authors: Amplification with reference gene primers provided the estimates of nucleated cell counts. The method was immunoSEQ multiplex PCR; TCRdb's version includes in-frame clones alone and lacks a portion of them. V and J calls and clone size follow that table, whereas D and trimming were derived from the DNA. The table includes 390,000 or so clones, 90% detected once. The CDR3 spans 16 residues. Germline V gene data show CDR1 as MNHEY and CDR2 as SVGAGI. The junction had 8 bases not matched to a gene; V was cut back by 0 bases and J by 9 bases.

The clonotype comes from a man between 18 and 35 years old with active or convalescent COVID-19. The sample consisted of peripheral blood. The chain carries TRBV6-5 and TRBJ1-6; 7 nucleotides align to TRBD1. The DNA for the CDR3 is TGTGCCAGCAGTTACTCGCCCGGACAGGCTAGTTCACCCCTCCACTTT. Protein product: CASSYSPGQASSPLHF.